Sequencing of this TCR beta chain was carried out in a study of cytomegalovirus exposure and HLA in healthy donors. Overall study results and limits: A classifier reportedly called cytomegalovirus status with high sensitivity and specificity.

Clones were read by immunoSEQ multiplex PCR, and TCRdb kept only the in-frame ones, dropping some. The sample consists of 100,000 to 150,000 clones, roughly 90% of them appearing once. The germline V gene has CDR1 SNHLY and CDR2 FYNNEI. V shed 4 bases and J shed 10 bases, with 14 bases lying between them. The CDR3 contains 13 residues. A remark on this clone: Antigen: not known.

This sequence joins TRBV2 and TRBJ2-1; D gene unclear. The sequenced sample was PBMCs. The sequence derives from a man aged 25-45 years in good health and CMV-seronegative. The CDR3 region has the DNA TGTGCCAGCAGTGGTACAGTTGTCGAGGAGCAGTTCTTC. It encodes CASSGTVVEEQFF.